This TCR beta chain was documented in a study of blood T cell repertoires in COVID-19. Across the study: Acute-phase and convalescent COVID-19 samples originated in the United States, Italy and Spain. Sources were T cells, B-cell-depleted T cells, or PBMCs; the material itself was cDNA or gDNA.

Original processing methods: Amplification of reference gene primers provided the estimated nucleated cell counts. Sequencing used immunoSEQ multiplex PCR; TCRdb keeps in-frame clones, though not all of them. That table is the source of V, J and clone size, and D and trimming were worked out from the DNA. The sample lists approximately 50,000 clones, around 90% occurring once. This CDR3 contains 13 residues. Germline trimming cut 4 bases from V and 3 bases from J; bases unmatched to any gene: 3. Germline assignment: CDR1 LNHDA and CDR2 SQIVND (reference sequence). This receptor was obtained from a human donor in a cohort sampled during active COVID-19. The sequenced sample was peripheral blood. The rearrangement uses TRBV19 and TRBJ2-7, with 7 bases aligning to TRBD1. Written as DNA, the CDR3 is TGTGCCAGTAGTAAAGGGACAGTCTACGAGCAGTACTTC. Its translation is CASSKGTVYEQYF.